This is a list of T cell receptor beta chains from one sample in a study of T-cell reconstitution after alpha-beta-depleted transplantation in children. One entry per CDR3 protein results from TCRdb running MiXCR on the PCR reads. The repertoire holds roughly 570,000 distinct CDR3 sequences, with roughly 27% as singletons. The sample here was PBMCs, taken before TCRalphabeta/CD19-depleted stem cell transplant. The source of these receptors is a boy under two years old with Wiskott-Aldrich syndrome, due to receive a stem cell transplant. The conserved cysteine and the conserved F or W are not part of the CDR3 here. The order of the fields is V gene, J gene, D gene, CDR3 protein. The D gene is left open where the match is weak.

V: TRBV5-1; J: TRBJ2-1; D: TRBD2; CDR3: ASSAGDVGGNEQF
V: TRBV5-1; J: TRBJ2-1; D: TRBD2; CDR3: ASSLPGLAGVSEQF
V: TRBV15; J: TRBJ2-5; D: .; CDR3: ATSRDPLGSAQY
V: TRBV7-8; J: TRBJ2-1; D: .; CDR3: ASTLSGLTYNNEQF
V: TRBV4-1; J: TRBJ2-2; D: TRBD1; CDR3: ASSVDPTGTGGPNTGELF
V: TRBV2; J: TRBJ1-5; D: TRBD1; CDR3: ASRPGWTGSQPQH
V: TRBV5-1; J: TRBJ2-3; D: .; CDR3: ASTESDTQY
V: TRBV12-3/TRBV12-4; J: TRBJ2-1; D: TRBD2; CDR3: ASRTSGTYNEQF
V: TRBV27; J: TRBJ2-5; D: TRBD2; CDR3: ASSLSWTSRETQY
V: TRBV18; J: TRBJ2-1; D: TRBD2; CDR3: ASSPLAGWSNEQF
V: TRBV5-1; J: TRBJ1-2; D: .; CDR3: ASSFRGPDYGYT
V: TRBV10-3; J: TRBJ2-1; D: TRBD2; CDR3: AISGSSGSSYNEQF
V: TRBV27; J: TRBJ1-1; D: .; CDR3: ASKMTTHNMNTEAF
V: TRBV4-2; J: TRBJ2-3; D: .; CDR3: ASSQEAGSSTDTQY
V: TRBV7-2; J: TRBJ2-7; D: .; CDR3: ASSLAPDDEQY
V: TRBV18; J: TRBJ2-7; D: .; CDR3: ASSPLFPSYEQY
V: TRBV5-1; J: TRBJ2-7; D: TRBD1; CDR3: ASSLALRDRAYEQY
V: TRBV7-2; J: TRBJ1-2; D: .; CDR3: ASSLASPGPWDYGYT
V: TRBV29-1; J: TRBJ1-4; D: .; CDR3: SVEEWADRKKLF
V: TRBV10-3; J: TRBJ2-7; D: .; CDR3: AISDYLYEQY
V: TRBV6-5; J: TRBJ2-1; D: TRBD2; CDR3: ATRAGGVF
V: TRBV21-1; J: TRBJ2-7; D: .; CDR3: ASSKVAGVAEQY
V: TRBV9; J: TRBJ2-2; D: .; CDR3: ASSVGPGRPASGELF
V: TRBV20-1; J: TRBJ2-3; D: TRBD2; CDR3: SATPAGGEDTQY
V: TRBV6-1; J: TRBJ2-4; D: .; CDR3: ASRQLRDNGVQY
V: TRBV9; J: TRBJ2-3; D: TRBD2; CDR3: ASSLTSSGRHTDTQY
V: TRBV5-1; J: TRBJ2-7; D: .; CDR3: ASSKNREAYEQY
V: TRBV20-1; J: TRBJ1-2; D: .; CDR3: SASMVAYGYT
V: TRBV28; J: TRBJ2-7; D: .; CDR3: ASSHSFYEQY
V: TRBV19; J: TRBJ2-1; D: TRBD2; CDR3: ASSIGTSGKREQF
V: TRBV11-3; J: TRBJ2-1; D: .; CDR3: ASSVSGDSNEQF
V: TRBV29-1; J: TRBJ1-5; D: TRBD1; CDR3: SARQGGGQPQH
V: TRBV11-2; J: TRBJ2-7; D: .; CDR3: ASSLYGGRTYFYEQY
V: TRBV20-1; J: TRBJ2-2; D: TRBD1; CDR3: SARGTGYTGELF
V: TRBV29-1; J: TRBJ2-5; D: TRBD1; CDR3: SVATGGLETQY
V: TRBV11-2; J: TRBJ2-4; D: .; CDR3: ASSFRPGAKHKNIQY
V: TRBV5-6; J: TRBJ2-7; D: .; CDR3: ASSLVAEIYEQY
V: TRBV7-2; J: TRBJ2-1; D: TRBD2; CDR3: ASSSGLAVSYNEQF
V: TRBV12-3/TRBV12-4; J: TRBJ2-5; D: TRBD1; CDR3: ASSQGQGDGVTQY
V: TRBV20-1; J: TRBJ2-1; D: .; CDR3: SARSRPYNEQF